The sequence of this T cell receptor (beta chain) was determined in a study of blood T cell repertoires in COVID-19. Original processing methods: Nucleated cell number was recorded as an estimate derived from reference gene primer amplification. Sequencing used immunoSEQ multiplex PCR; TCRdb keeps in-frame clones, though not all of them. Clonal size and the V and J genes are those of that table, whereas D and trimming came from the DNA. The data show 150,000 to 160,000 clones, around 84% seen once. From germline, CDR1 is LGHNA and CDR2 YSLEER. This CDR3 is 15 amino acids long. Trimming stripped 0 bases from V and 7 bases from J, with 13 bases between. The sample holds one count of this clone.

V is TRBV4-3 and J is TRBJ1-5; D is possibly TRBD1 (5 bases). Material: peripheral blood. The TCR comes from a woman in her forties or fifties with acute or convalescent COVID-19. CDR3 DNA: TGCGCCAGCAGCCAAGATACCCAGGGATGGCAGCCCCAGCATTTT. The encoded protein is CASSQDTQGWQPQHF.